A selection of T cell receptor beta chains follows, all from one sample in a study of blood T cell repertoires in COVID-19. Generated by immunoSEQ multiplex PCR, the TCRdb table keeps only in-frame clones and is missing some. The data contain around 310,000 clones, around 89% of them singletons. The sample was peripheral blood. The source is a woman aged 45-60 years with active or convalescent COVID-19. The CDR3 runs from the conserved cysteine through the conserved F or W. Each record gives: CDR3 protein, V gene, J gene.

CASSDAPRQGAYEQYF	TRBV6-1	TRBJ2-7
CASSHRGGYTYEQYF	TRBV27	TRBJ2-7
CASSPSDRVRGYTF	TRBV28	TRBJ1-2
CATSRGQGAGGYTF	TRBV15	TRBJ1-2
CASSFRGISYEQYF	TRBV28	TRBJ2-7
CASWGHSETQYF	TRBV2	TRBJ2-5
CASSTGTGDGNTIYF	TRBV6-5	TRBJ1-3
CASSRGQAGNTIYF	TRBV19	TRBJ1-3
CASSRRLNQPQHF	TRBV6-5	TRBJ1-5
CASSQGGYGYTF	TRBV27	TRBJ1-2
CASSQELGLAGVYNEQFF	TRBV4-3	TRBJ2-1
CASSSPGNQPQHF	TRBV28	TRBJ1-5
CASSKVATGAYEQYF	TRBV21-1	TRBJ2-7
CASSLTGDQPQHF	TRBV7-8	TRBJ1-5
CASSKDRGTEAFF	TRBV21-1	TRBJ1-1
CASSSLAGTDTQYF	TRBV28	TRBJ2-3
CASSTTPRDSRNQPQHF	TRBV7-8	TRBJ1-5
CAWSVRGAANEKLFF	TRBV30	TRBJ1-4
CAWTRDRGGNSPLHF	TRBV30	TRBJ1-6
CASRQGMRTEAFF	TRBV6-1	TRBJ1-1
CASSVSGTAREKLFF	TRBV9	TRBJ1-4
CASSLAMSNEQFF	TRBV6-2/TRBV6-3	TRBJ2-1
CASSREPGQGFGYTF	TRBV4-3	TRBJ1-2
CASSINRDQPQHF	TRBV5-4	TRBJ1-5
CASSFLGGPPGEQYF	TRBV5-4	TRBJ2-7
CASSSRSGNIQYF	TRBV7-3	TRBJ2-4
CAWSAGQAEQYF	TRBV30	TRBJ2-7
CASSLDRGSRPGTQYF	TRBV11-3	TRBJ2-5
CATSRESSYNSPLHF	TRBV15	TRBJ1-6